This TCR beta chain was sequenced for a study of cytomegalovirus exposure and HLA in healthy donors. Study as a whole: Most donors, 70% to 85% of some 400 genotyped, fell in the Caucasian-associated ancestry cluster. Overall study findings and caveats: Several top significant clusters appeared, in a later analysis, to be linked to common viral pathogens. TRBV6-2, TRBV6-3 and some other V segments were excluded as indistinguishable.

60 Vbeta and 13 Jbeta primers were used in PCR. The protocol was immunoSEQ multiplex PCR, while the TCRdb copy is restricted to in-frame clones and leaves out a portion. The sample comprises about 130,000 clones, roughly four fifths of which are singletons, and approximately 2.8% rests with the top ten. Germline values: CDR1 MNHEY, CDR2 SMNVEV (reference sequence). The V and J ends lost 2 bases and 9 bases respectively, with 11 bases between them. There are 13 residues in the CDR3. A note on this clone: Its specificity is not known.

Sequenced: PBMCs. This TCR came from a boy aged 2 to 10 in good health and CMV-seronegative. This rearrangement joins TRBV27 to TRBJ2-1, with unresolved D. CDR3 protein: CASSLISSSEQFF. CDR3 nucleotides: TGTGCCAGCAGTTTAATATCCTCCAGTGAGCAGTTCTTC.